The rows below give T cell receptor beta chains drawn from one sample of a study of OX40 agonist ivuxolimab in advanced cancers. Using immunoSEQ multiplex PCR, the repertoire was profiled, and TCRdb retains in-frame clones only, with some absent. The sample has about 81,000 clones, 88% seen once; the top ten hold approximately 0.47%. This specimen consisted of CD4+ or CD8+ T cells sorted from blood, obtained in a trial of the OX40 agonist ivuxolimab. These receptors all come from an adult with an advanced solid tumor such as melanoma, head and neck, liver or kidney cancer. The CDR3 runs from the conserved cysteine through the conserved F or W. The order of the fields is clone size, V gene, D gene, J gene, CDR3 protein, CDR3 DNA. A D gene is named only where the DNA matches it firmly. Clone size is shown for a subset of rows, as once, few, many or a class of expanded clone.

>NA|TRBV7-2|NA|TRBJ1-3
CASSLVGGSGNTIYF
TGTGCCAGCAGCTTAGTTGGCGGCTCTGGAAACACCATATATTTT
>once|TRBV5-6|NA|TRBJ1-2
CASSLGGFSYGYTF
TGTGCCAGCAGCTTGGGGGGCTTTAGCTATGGCTACACCTTC
>NA|TRBV7-9|NA|TRBJ2-5
CATGGPFGETQYF
TGTGCCACAGGGGGGCCGTTCGGGGAGACCCAGTACTTC
>once|TRBV11-1|NA|TRBJ2-5
CASSELPGLEETQYF
TGTGCCAGCAGCGAACTACCGGGACTGGAAGAGACCCAGTACTTC
>NA|TRBV5-4|NA|TRBJ1-4
CASSDWTVKKLFF
TGTGCCAGCAGCGACTGGACAGTCAAAAAACTGTTTTTT
>few|TRBV7-3|NA|TRBJ1-1
CASSSFGGGDTEAFF
TGTGCCAGCAGCTCCTTTGGGGGTGGGGACACTGAAGCTTTCTTT
>NA|TRBV6-5|NA|TRBJ2-3
CASNIQGTSTDTQYF
TGTGCCAGCAATATACAGGGAACTAGCACAGATACGCAGTATTTT
>NA|TRBV29-1|NA|TRBJ2-6
CSVWEGGGSSGANVLTF
TGCAGCGTTTGGGAGGGGGGTGGCTCTTCTGGGGCCAACGTCCTGACTTTC
>NA|TRBV7-2|TRBD1|TRBJ1-1
CASSKRGRDEAFF
TGTGCCAGCTCGAAGAGGGGGCGCGATGAAGCTTTCTTT
>NA|TRBV7-8|TRBD2|TRBJ2-1
CASSLARLAGSSYNEQFF
TGTGCCAGCAGCTTAGCACGACTAGCGGGAAGCTCCTACAATGAGCAGTTCTTC
>once|TRBV2|NA|TRBJ1-6
CASSEITGFSPLHF
TGTGCCAGCAGTGAAATTACGGGGTTTTCACCCCTCCACTTT
>few|TRBV5-8|NA|TRBJ1-3
CASSLGLNSGNTIYF
TGTGCCAGCAGCTTGGGACTTAACTCTGGAAACACCATATATTTT
>NA|TRBV28|NA|TRBJ1-4
CASSFVGGNEKLFF
TGTGCCAGCAGTTTTGTGGGGGGAAATGAAAAACTGTTTTTT
>NA|TRBV28|NA|TRBJ1-6
CASSPSRQAGPENSPLHF
TGTGCCAGCAGTCCTAGCAGACAGGCCGGACCAGAAAATTCACCCCTCCACTTT
>NA|TRBV5-1|TRBD1|TRBJ2-5
CASSSQQGAGETQYF
TGCGCCAGCAGCTCCCAACAGGGGGCGGGAGAGACCCAGTACTTC
>NA|TRBV21-1|NA|TRBJ2-7
CASSKRSRDYEQYF
TGTGCCAGCAGCAAAAGGTCGCGGGATTACGAGCAGTACTTC
>few|TRBV7-9|NA|TRBJ2-3
CASSGSDTQYF
TGTGCCAGCAGCGGGTCAGATACGCAGTATTTT
>NA|TRBV7-9|NA|TRBJ1-6
CASSPGEAPLHF
TGTGCCAGCAGCCCTGGAGAAGCACCCCTCCACTTT
>NA|TRBV2|NA|TRBJ2-3
CAVPGTVGTPWGTDTQYF
TGTGCCGTTCCCGGGACGGTCGGGACGCCGTGGGGCACAGATACGCAGTATTTT
>NA|TRBV11-2|NA|TRBJ1-3
CASNPQAGYTSSGNTIYF
TGTGCCAGCAATCCCCAGGCGGGGTATACAAGCTCTGGAAACACCATATATTTT
>NA|TRBV28|NA|TRBJ2-1
CASRFNEQFF
TGTGCCAGCCGGTTCAATGAGCAGTTCTTC
>NA|TRBV6-5|NA|TRBJ1-2
CASSYTQHGYYGYTF
TGTGCCAGCAGTTACACCCAACACGGATACTATGGCTACACCTTC
>NA|TRBV11-2|TRBD1|TRBJ1-3
CANGGYRGFLSGNTIYF
TGTGCCAACGGGGGGTACAGGGGCTTCCTCTCTGGAAACACCATATATTTT
>few|TRBV18|NA|TRBJ1-1
CASSPTGPGGTEAFF
TGTGCCAGCTCACCCACCGGGCCCGGAGGAACTGAAGCTTTCTTT
>NA|TRBV5-4|NA|TRBJ2-1
CASSSPTSGSNEQFF
TGTGCCAGCAGCTCACCGACTAGTGGGTCTAATGAGCAGTTCTTC
>NA|TRBV9|NA|TRBJ2-3
CASSPLRPGTDTQYF
TGTGCCAGCAGCCCATTAAGACCAGGCACAGATACGCAGTATTTT
>NA|TRBV5-1|NA|TRBJ2-5
CASSLIGNQETQYF
TGCGCCAGCAGCTTAATCGGGAACCAAGAGACCCAGTACTTC
>NA|TRBV2|TRBD1|TRBJ1-1
CASSVTGMNTEAFF
TGTGCCAGCAGTGTGACAGGGATGAACACTGAAGCTTTCTTT